One sample yielded the 21 T cell receptor beta chains listed below, sequenced in a study of blood T cell repertoires in COVID-19. Clones were read by immunoSEQ multiplex PCR, and TCRdb kept only the in-frame ones, dropping some. This table has about 160,000 clones, 82% appearing once. The source material was peripheral blood. These receptors were obtained from a woman aged 40-49 years with COVID-19, enrolled during active disease.

On this clone itself: The junction departs from germline at one end; a sequencing error may be responsible. This chain joins TRBV7-6 and TRBJ2-5, with 11 bases identical to TRBD2. The V gene's germline CDR1 is SGHVS and CDR2 FNYEAQ. The CDR3 runs 15 residues. CDR3 nucleotide sequence: TGTGCCAGCAGCTCAGAACCAACTAGCGGGAGCAGTCTGGACTTC. Translating gives CASSSEPTSGSSLDF.

The chain links TRBV7-3 to TRBJ1-4; 12 nucleotides match TRBD1. The germline V gene has CDR1 SGHTA and CDR2 FQGTGA. The CDR3 is made up of 19 amino acids. The V segment lost 1 base and the J segment 3 bases; nucleotides outside the gene matches: 9. The CDR3 sequence is CASSLRRDRGPAANEKLFF. Written as DNA, the CDR3 is TGTGCCAGCAGCTTAAGGCGGGACAGGGGGCCTGCGGCTAATGAAAAACTGTTTTTT. Full variable domain (rest looked up from reference TRBV7-3 and TRBJ1-4): GAGVSQTPSNKVTEKGKYVELRCDPISGHTALYWYRQSLGQGPEFLIYFQGTGAADDSGLPNDRFFAVRPEGSVSTLKIQRTERGDSAVYLCASSLRRDRGPAANEKLFFGSGTQLSVL.

This chain connects TRBV18 to TRBJ1-5, with 12 bases fitting TRBD1. Germline CDR1 reads KGHSH; CDR2 reads LQKENI. V dropped 5 bases and J dropped 7; count of bases not matched to a gene: 9. This CDR3 region has 16 residues. The CDR3 is CASSAGDRGRGQPQHF. CDR3 in DNA: TGTGCCAGCTCAGCCGGGGACAGGGGGCGGGGACAGCCCCAGCATTTT.

The rearrangement uses TRBV10-3 and TRBJ1-6; 8 nucleotides line up with TRBD1. Trimming removed 8 bases from V and 8 bases from J; junction bases left unmatched: 11. Germline values: CDR1 ENHRY, CDR2 SYGVKD. The CDR3 runs to 15 residues. The CDR3 protein is CAIGRTGTGDSPLHF. For the CDR3, the DNA is TGTGCCATCGGACGGACCGGGACAGGTGATTCACCCCTCCACTTT.

The chain combines TRBV7-9 with TRBJ1-1; possibly TRBD1 for D (5 bases). This CDR3 comprises 12 residues. Germline V CDR1 and CDR2: SEHNR, FQNEAQ (reference sequence). Trimming took off 6 bases at V and 3 bases at J, with 8 bases between the two ends. The chain's CDR3 is CASRGVDTEAFF. CDR3 DNA sequence: TGTGCCAGCAGAGGGGTTGACACTGAAGCTTTCTTT.

The chain uses TRBV28 and TRBJ1-2, with 9 bases lining up with TRBD1. J lost 8 bases, V lost 6 bases, and 10 bases had no gene match. Germline CDR1 MDHEN, CDR2 SYDVKM. The CDR3 runs 14 residues. CDR3 coding DNA: TGTGCCAGCAGGCAACCGGGACAGGGTTTCGGCTACACCTTC. It yields the protein CASRQPGQGFGYTF.

This chain connects TRBV7-9 to TRBJ1-2; 7 nucleotides match TRBD1. This CDR3 is 14 amino acids long. The V gene end was trimmed by 4 bases and the J gene end by 4 bases; junction bases not matched to a gene: 6. Germline-derived CDR1 and CDR2 are SEHNR and FQNEAQ (reference sequence). The CDR3 spells CASSSGQVIYGYTF. In DNA, the CDR3 is TGTGCCAGCAGCTCTGGACAGGTTATCTATGGCTACACCTTC. The variable domain in full, completed from reference TRBV7-9 and TRBJ1-2, reads DTGVSQNPRHKITKRGQNVTFRCDPISEHNRLYWYRQTLGQGPEFLTYFQNEAQLEKSRLLSDRFSAERPKGSFSTLEIQRTEQGDSAMYLCASSSGQVIYGYTFGSGTRLTVV.

This clone was detected only once. The genes are TRBV5-6 and TRBJ1-5; 7 bases align to TRBD1. Germline CDR1 is SGHDT and CDR2 is YYEEEE. This CDR3 contains 15 residues. V gave up 5 bases and J gave up 6 bases; unmatched junction bases: 11. The DNA of the CDR3 is TGTGCCAGCAGTCGCGGACAGGAGGGAATTCAGCCCCAGCATTTT. Translated: CASSRGQEGIQPQHF.

The chain couples TRBV6-5 to TRBJ1-2; no firm D call. Per the germline V gene, CDR1 is MNHEY and CDR2 is SVGAGI. The CDR3 is 12 residues long. Trimming shortened V by 8 bases and J by 5 bases, and 12 bases separated the two germline ends. CDR3 in DNA: TGTGCCAGCGGAGGACTGGGGTATGGCTACACCTTC. Encoded protein: CASGGLGYGYTF.

V is TRBV4-1 and J is TRBJ2-5; 8 bases map to TRBD2. J lost 1 base, V lost 3 bases, and 4 bases had no gene match. The CDR3 is 15 amino acids. The germline V gene encodes CDR1 MGHRA and CDR2 YSYEKL. The CDR3 DNA reads TGCGCCAGCAGCCAGGTAGCGGGAACCCAAGAGACCCAGTACTTC. Translated, it gives CASSQVAGTQETQYF.

The rearrangement uses TRBV27 and TRBJ2-1, with D maybe TRBD2 (6 bases). This CDR3 has 17 amino acids. Germline V gives CDR1 MNHEY, CDR2 SMNVEV (reference sequence). Trimming left V 1 base short and J 3 bases short, with 16 bases between. The DNA of the CDR3 is TGTGCCAGCAGTTTATTGGCGGGGACGCTTAACTACAATGAGCAGTTCTTC. As protein: CASSLLAGTLNYNEQFF.

The rearrangement uses TRBV19 and TRBJ1-1, with 7 bases that match TRBD1. CDR3 length equals 15 residues. The germline V gene has CDR1 LNHDA and CDR2 SQIVND (reference sequence). Trimming took 6 bases from V and 1 from J; bases not matched to a gene: 8. CDR3 loop: CASRRGGQRNTEAFF. The CDR3 bases are TGTGCCAGTAGAAGAGGGGGACAGAGGAACACTGAAGCTTTCTTT.

The gene calls are TRBV6-1 and TRBJ2-7; D not certain. The CDR3 spans 14 residues. V was trimmed by 3 bases and J by 2 bases, leaving 11 bases between them. Germline CDR1 MNHNS, CDR2 SASEGT. CDR3 coding DNA: TGTGCCAGCAGTGATGCCCTTGGCCCCTACGAGCAGTACTTC. Its protein is CASSDALGPYEQYF.

V is TRBV4-2 and J is TRBJ2-1; D is possibly TRBD2 (6 bases). There are 17 residues in the CDR3. The germline V gene has CDR1 LGHNA and CDR2 YNFKEQ. Trimming pared 4 bases from V and 7 bases from J, leaving 23 bases between. CDR3 sequence: CASSPLAGRGVFNEQFF. The CDR3 DNA reads as TGTGCCAGCAGCCCACTGGCCGGGCGGGGCGTCTTTAATGAGCAGTTCTTC.

CDR3 sequence (DNA): TGTGCCACCACAAATGGGCCCCGGGAAAAACTGTTTTTT. Its protein is CATTNGPREKLFF. The chain joins TRBV19 to TRBJ1-4; D gene ambiguous. With 10 bases removed from V and 8 bases from J, the gap between germline ends came to 17 bases. The germline gives CDR1 LNHDA, CDR2 SQIVND (reference sequence). This CDR3 contains 13 residues.

This chain uses TRBV9 with TRBJ2-3; 7 bases line up with TRBD1. V gave up 3 bases and J gave up 1 base; unmatched junction bases: 11. This CDR3 comprises 17 residues. Germline-derived CDR1 and CDR2 are SGDLS and YYNGEE. The chain's CDR3 is CASSAYTGTAGTDTQYF. CDR3 bases: TGTGCCAGCAGCGCCTACACCGGGACAGCGGGCACAGATACGCAGTATTTT.

V gene TRBV6-6 combines with J gene TRBJ1-2; D unclear. Germline values: CDR1 MNHNY, CDR2 SVGAGI (reference sequence). V was pared by 2 bases and J by 3 bases, with 4 bases between. CDR3 length: 12 amino acids. In DNA form, the CDR3 reads TGTGCCAGCAGTTACGCAGACTATGGCTACACCTTC. It encodes CASSYADYGYTF.

V gene TRBV11-2 combines with J gene TRBJ1-1; a weak D match, TRBD1 (5 bases). The CDR3 is 17 residues long. The germline V gene encodes CDR1 SGHAT and CDR2 FQNNGV. Trimming left V 5 bases short and J 0 bases short, with 19 bases between. CDR3 protein: CASSLTPAGPLNTEAFF. CDR3 DNA sequence: TGTGCCAGCAGCCTCACCCCGGCGGGACCGCTGAACACTGAAGCTTTCTTT. Using reference TRBV11-2 and TRBJ1-1 for the parts outside the CDR3, the full variable domain is EAGVAQSPRYKIIEKRQSVAFWCNPISGHATLYWYQQILGQGPKLLIQFQNNGVVDDSQLPKDRFSAERLKGVDSTLKIQPAKLEDSAVYLCASSLTPAGPLNTEAFFGQGTRLTVV.

The chain couples TRBV15 to TRBJ1-5, with D tentatively TRBD1 (5 bases). The CDR3 covers 15 residues. Trimming left V 0 bases short and J 4 bases short, with 10 bases between. Germline CDR1 LNHNV, CDR2 YYDKDF (reference sequence). The chain's CDR3 is CATSREGRTNQPQHF. The DNA for the CDR3 is TGTGCCACCAGCAGAGAGGGGCGCACAAATCAGCCCCAGCATTTT.

The CDR3: CASSQRDRANSPLHF. CDR3 bases: TGTGCCAGCAGCCAGAGGGACAGGGCCAATTCACCCCTCCACTTT. The rearrangement uses TRBV3-1 (or the pseudogene TRBV3-2) and TRBJ1-6; TRBD1 agrees at 9 bases. Germline V CDR1 and CDR2: LGHDT, YNNKEL (reference sequence). The CDR3 is made up of 15 amino acids. The ends lost 3 bases at V and 7 bases at J; junction bases unmatched: 4.

This clone was observed a few times. The chain uses TRBV6-4 and TRBJ2-2; D possibly corresponds to TRBD2 (5 bases). This CDR3 is 13 amino acids long. Germline V gives CDR1 MRHNA, CDR2 SNTAGT. Trimming shortened V by 3 bases and J by 4 bases, and 6 bases separated the two germline ends. The CDR3 DNA follows: TGTGCCAGCAGTGAGGGAGTCACCGGGGAGCTGTTTTTT. As protein: CASSEGVTGELFF.